This T cell receptor (beta chain) was captured in a study of blood T cell repertoires in COVID-19 (dated by TCRdb to about 2020). About the full investigation: Samples covering the acute and convalescent phases of COVID-19 were provided by collaborators in the United States, Italy and Spain. The prospective study material was composed of cDNA or gDNA derived from T cells, B-cell-depleted T cells, or PBMCs. Subjects who had been exposed to COVID-19, were actively infected with it, or had recovered from it provided the deeply sampled blood TCRbeta repertoires that made up the dataset. The repertoires were released in a freely available public database meant as a resource for research on the immune response to SARS-CoV-2. Samples came from the ongoing ImmuneRACE study (first 160 participants) plus 1,254 subjects from 6 global collaborators. A de-identified subject ID, COVID-19 status, age in years and sex were almost always included in the sample metadata. Where HLA class I and class II types were available, the types were taken from metadata supplied by the sample provider, not from assay-based typing. Summary of the overall study and its limitations: Clinical and demographic metadata were provided uncurated, with the amount varying by source and participant.

The CDR3 starts with the cysteine, ends with the phenylalanine, and has 14 residues. Only CDR3 DNA remains: 42 bases, in frame from the first base. The CDR1 and CDR2 encoded by the germline V gene are MDHEN and SYDVKM. Trimming accounts for 8 bases at V and 3 bases at J, while the number of junction bases matched to no gene is 8. To note about this clone: The antigen it recognizes is unknown. No base quality information exists; no much larger clone differs at one position.

At one collaborating source in Seattle, patients were enrolled during active infection and were followed longitudinally through the course of disease. The collaborating institutions used their own protocols to collect whole blood in K2EDTA tubes. Collaborator samples were shipped for TCRbeta analysis as frozen whole blood, isolated PBMCs, or DNA extracted from either sample type. TCRbeta CDR3 regions were amplified from genomic DNA by means of the immunoSEQ Assay, a bias-controlled multiplex PCR. As for the authors' bioinformatics: The number of nucleated cells in each sample was estimated by amplification of reference gene primers within the assay. To quantify the absolute abundance of each unique TCRbeta CDR3 rearrangement, sequence reads were collapsed and filtered. For each sample, productive Simpson clonality was calculated by taking the square root of Simpson's diversity index across productive rearrangements. TCRdb's version of the immuneACCESS table is confined to in-frame rearrangements and falls short of the full clone set. An unresolved V gene accounts for under half of the shortfall where checked; the remainder is of unknown origin. The DNA was the basis for D and trimming; V, J and clone size are from that table. For this sample the table gives about 36,000 clones, of which approximately 80% were detected only once. The biggest ten clones account for approximately 1.7% of the sample.

The receptor's source is a man aged 55-75 years with COVID-19, enrolled during active disease. Sequenced material: peripheral blood. The rearrangement joined TRBV28 to TRBJ2-7; 9 of the junction bases match TRBD2. The DNA sequence reads TGTGCCAGCTCCCTCCTAGCGGGAAGCTACGAGCAGTACTTC. Its protein is CASSLLAGSYEQYF. With the portions outside the CDR3 filled from the reference TRBV28 and TRBJ2-7 genes, the complete variable region becomes DVKVTQSSRYLVKRTGEKVFLECVQDMDHENMFWYRQDPGLGLRLIYFSYDVKMKEKGDIPEGYSVSREKKERFSLILESASTNQTSMYLCASSLLAGSYEQYFGPGTRLTVT.